This record covers a single TCR beta chain. Antigen specificity is unknown. 13 Jbeta primers and 60 Vbeta primers were used for the PCR. Profiled with immunoSEQ multiplex PCR; TCRdb holds only in-frame clones, not every one. Among 150,000 or so clones listed, around 83% were seen once. The CDR3 consists of 14 residues. Trimming pared 1 base from V and 8 bases from J, leaving 11 bases between. CDR1 is SGHVS, CDR2 FNYEAQ, per germline. The sample is drawn from a study of cytomegalovirus exposure and HLA in healthy donors. General study findings and limits: The investigators catalogued about 170 TCR beta chains as cytomegalovirus-associated. Reported results showed that the classifier diagnosed cytomegalovirus status with high specificity and sensitivity. A few chains linked to CMV were shown in vitro to be specific for CMV antigens.

This TCR was sampled from a man aged 50 to 59 in good health and CMV-seropositive. This chain connects TRBV7-6 to TRBJ1-4, with TRBD1 as a possible D gene (5 bases). The sequencing input was PBMCs. The CDR3 DNA follows: TGTGCCAGCAGCTTAGGGCCAGGGAGGGAAAAACTGTTTTTT. It translates to CASSLGPGREKLFF.